The clone carrying this TCR beta chain was counted at least ten times. What it binds is not known. TCRdb passed the reads through MiXCR, listing each CDR3 protein once. This table has 600,000 to 700,000 distinct CDR3 sequences, roughly 36% appearing once. This record comes from a study of T cell repertoires in cytomegalovirus infection. Whole-study context: Epitope selection comprised recently identified HLA-C-restricted CMV epitopes and well-studied HLA-B-restricted CMV epitopes. Public TCR beta signatures were indicative of both CMV infection and a matching HLA type. Findings of the study overall: It was HLA-C-restricted CMV-specific TCR beta clonotypes that dominated the response ex vivo. Carriers of CMV plus the relevant HLA were identified by cumulative public TCR beta family frequency.

CDR1 SGHTA and CDR2 FQGNSA come from the germline V gene. This CDR3 contains 15 residues. V shed 6 bases and J 8 bases; nucleotides not matched to a gene: 8. The V gene is TRBV7-2, the J gene TRBJ2-1; 12 positions match TRBD2. Material: cultured PBMCs, obtained from culture after CMV antigen stimulation. The TCR sequence derives from a human donor in good health (CMV status not recorded). Some clones in this sample may be carry-over from other donors' samples. The CDR3 nucleotides read TGTGCCAGCAGTTCCCCGGGACTAGCGGGCGATGAGCAGTTCTTC. Its protein is CASSSPGLAGDEQFF.